The TCR beta chain described here comes from a study of blood T cell repertoires in COVID-19. The study assigned cohorts using participant-reported clinical history. The authors' processing: Cell counts per sample came from amplifying reference gene primers. TCRdb's copy holds only in-frame clones and misses some; the assay was immunoSEQ multiplex PCR. From that table come the V and J calls and clone size; the DNA was used to work out D and trimming. The data show roughly 250,000 clones, about 87% seen once. V shed 3 bases, J shed 3 bases, and the junction held 4 bases outside the gene matches. Germline CDR1 is MGHRA and CDR2 is YSYEKL. The CDR3 spans 14 residues.

Sequences were obtained from PBMCs or T cells enriched from blood (not recorded which). This TCR came from a woman aged 50 to 60 who had recovered from COVID-19. This rearrangement joins TRBV4-1 to TRBJ2-7, with 8 bases lining up with TRBD1. CDR3 sequence reads: CASSHTTGGYEQYF. The DNA for the CDR3 is TGCGCCAGCAGCCATACCACAGGGGGCTACGAGCAGTACTTC.